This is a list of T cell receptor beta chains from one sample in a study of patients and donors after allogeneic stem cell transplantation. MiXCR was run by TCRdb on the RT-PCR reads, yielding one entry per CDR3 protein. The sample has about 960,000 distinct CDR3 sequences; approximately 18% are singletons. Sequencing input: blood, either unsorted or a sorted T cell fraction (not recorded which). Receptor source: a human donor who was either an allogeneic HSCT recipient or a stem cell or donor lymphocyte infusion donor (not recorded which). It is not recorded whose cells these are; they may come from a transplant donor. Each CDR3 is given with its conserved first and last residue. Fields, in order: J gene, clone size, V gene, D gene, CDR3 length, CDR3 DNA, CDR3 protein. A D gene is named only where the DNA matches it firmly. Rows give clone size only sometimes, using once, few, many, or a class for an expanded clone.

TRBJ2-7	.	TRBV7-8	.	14	TGTGCCAGCAGCCACTCCCTAGGGCCTCTCGAGCAGTACTTC	CASSHSLGPLEQYF
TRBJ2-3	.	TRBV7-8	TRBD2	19	TGTGCCAGCAGCTTCAAATCACCGGGACTAGCGGGATCCACAGATACGCAGTATTTT	CASSFKSPGLAGSTDTQYF
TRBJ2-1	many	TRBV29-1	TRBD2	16	TGCAGCGTTGGAGAGCGGGGTACGGGCTCCTACAATGAGCAGTTCTTC	CSVGERGTGSYNEQFF
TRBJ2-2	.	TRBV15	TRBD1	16	TGTGCCACCAGAAGAACAGGGGGAAGTAGCACCGGGGAGCTGTTTTTT	CATRRTGGSSTGELFF
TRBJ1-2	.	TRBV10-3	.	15	TGTGCCATCAGTGAGAGGATCAAGCGCCTCGGTGGCTACACCTTC	CAISERIKRLGGYTF
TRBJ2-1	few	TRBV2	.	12	TGTGCCAGCAGTACACTCCCGGGGCATAAGTTCTTC	CASSTLPGHKFF
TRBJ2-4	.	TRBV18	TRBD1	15	TGTGCCAGCTCACCTAAACAGGGGGCCAAAAACATTCAGTACTTC	CASSPKQGAKNIQYF
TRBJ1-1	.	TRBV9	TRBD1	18	TGTGCCAGCAGCGTAGGGGGACAGGGGACTCTCATGAACACTGAAGCTTTCTTT	CASSVGGQGTLMNTEAFF
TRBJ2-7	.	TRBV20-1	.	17	TGCAGTGCTAGAGACCCCGGACGGCGAATTTCTACCTACGAGCAGTACTTC	CSARDPGRRISTYEQYF
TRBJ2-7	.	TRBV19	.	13	TGTGCCAGTAGTAACGCACTTTCTTACGAGCAGTACTTC	CASSNALSYEQYF
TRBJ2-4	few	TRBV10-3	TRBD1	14	TGTGCCATCAGTGGATCCGGGACAGAAAACATTCAGTACTTC	CAISGSGTENIQYF
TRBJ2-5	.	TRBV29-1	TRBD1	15	TGCAGCGCAGCGCCGACAGGGAAAGTCCGGGAGACCCAGTACTTC	CSAAPTGKVRETQYF
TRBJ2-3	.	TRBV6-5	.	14	TGTGCCAGCAGTTACTCGGAAAGAGCAGATACGCAGTATTTT	CASSYSERADTQYF
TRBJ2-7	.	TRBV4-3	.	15	TGCGCCAGCAGCCAATCCCGAGGCCTGGCCCACGAGCAGTACTTC	CASSQSRGLAHEQYF
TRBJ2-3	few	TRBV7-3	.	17	TGTGCCAGCAGCCAATGGGGGGGCGCAGGTAGCACAGATACGCAGTATTTT	CASSQWGGAGSTDTQYF
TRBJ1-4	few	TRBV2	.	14	TGTGCCAGCGAAGAGAACAGCCATAATGAAAAACTGTTTTTT	CASEENSHNEKLFF
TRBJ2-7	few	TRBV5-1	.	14	TGCGCCAGCAGCTCCCACATTGGCTCCTACGAGCAGTACTTC	CASSSHIGSYEQYF
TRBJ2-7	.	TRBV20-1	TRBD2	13	TGCACTGGGGGACTAGCGGGAACCTACGAGCAGTACTTC	CTGGLAGTYEQYF
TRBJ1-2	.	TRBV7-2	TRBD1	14	TGTGCCAGCAGCCTCGAGAGGACAGGGGTAGGCTACACCTTC	CASSLERTGVGYTF
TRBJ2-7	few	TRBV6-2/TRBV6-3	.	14	TGTGCCAGCGACCGGGACTTTAGGAACCACGAGCAGTACTTC	CASDRDFRNHEQYF
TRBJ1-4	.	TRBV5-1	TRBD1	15	TGCGCCAGCAGCTTGGATAGGACAGGGAGTGAAAAACTGTTTTTT	CASSLDRTGSEKLFF
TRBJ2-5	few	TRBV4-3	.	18	TGCGCCAGCAGCCAAGATTCTAGGTGGTGGGGGGGCAAGGAGACCCAGTACTTC	CASSQDSRWWGGKETQYF
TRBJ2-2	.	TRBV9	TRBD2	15	TGTGCCAGCAGCGCCGGGGAGGGCCTCACCGGGGAGCTGTTTTTT	CASSAGEGLTGELFF
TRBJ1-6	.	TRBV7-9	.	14	TGTGCCCTCACTAGGGGGGATTTTAATTCACCCCTCCACTTT	CALTRGDFNSPLHF
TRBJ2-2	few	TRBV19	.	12	TGTGCCAGTAGCTGGGGGGTCGGGGAGCTGTTTTTT	CASSWGVGELFF
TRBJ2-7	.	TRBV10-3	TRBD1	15	TGTGCCATCAGTGATGGGGGACAGGGGGCTTACGAGCAGTACTTC	CAISDGGQGAYEQYF
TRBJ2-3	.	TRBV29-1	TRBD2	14	TGCAGCGTTGAACTGCGGGGGGGCACAGATACGCAGTATTTT	CSVELRGGTDTQYF
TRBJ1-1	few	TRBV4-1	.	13	TGCGCCAGCAGCCAACCGGGCTCCGGGTCGGCTTTCTTT	CASSQPGSGSAFF
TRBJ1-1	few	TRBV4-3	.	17	TGCGCCAGCAGCCAAGGAACGAACGGTGAATTGGACACTGAAGCTTTCTTT	CASSQGTNGELDTEAFF